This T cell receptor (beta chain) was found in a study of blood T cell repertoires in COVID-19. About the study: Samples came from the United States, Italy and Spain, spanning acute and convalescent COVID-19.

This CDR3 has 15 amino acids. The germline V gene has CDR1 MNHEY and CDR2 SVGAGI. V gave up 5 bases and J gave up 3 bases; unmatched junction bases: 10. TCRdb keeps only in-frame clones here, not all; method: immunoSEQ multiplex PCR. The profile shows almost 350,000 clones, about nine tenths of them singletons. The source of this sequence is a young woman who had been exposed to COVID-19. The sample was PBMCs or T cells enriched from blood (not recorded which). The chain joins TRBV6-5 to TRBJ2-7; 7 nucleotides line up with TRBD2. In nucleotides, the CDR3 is TGTGCCAGCAGTACCGTAGCCCGGGGGGTCTACGAGCAGTACTTC. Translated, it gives CASSTVARGVYEQYF.